The rows below give T cell receptor beta chains drawn from one sample of a study of PD-L1 blockade in urothelial cancer. The table came from immunoSEQ multiplex PCR; TCRdb's copy has only in-frame clones and leaves some out. The sample carries 50,000 to 55,000 clones, approximately 88% recorded once. This material consisted of PBMCs, taken around atezolizumab (anti-PD-L1) treatment. These receptors came from a man aged 45 to 65 with urothelial cancer. Both conserved end residues are part of each CDR3. Fields, in order: D gene, V gene, clone size, J gene, CDR3 DNA, CDR3 protein. D genes are given only for firm matches. The size of a clone is reported for some rows only, either as once, few or many, or as a class for expanded clones.

-	TRBV5-1	-	TRBJ2-5	TGCGCCAGCAGCTTGGAGGGGAAGACCCAGTACTTC	CASSLEGKTQYF
TRBD1	TRBV7-9	-	TRBJ1-3	TGTGCCAGCAGCTTAATTCACGGCCACCAGGGGGCTGGAAACACCATATATTTT	CASSLIHGHQGAGNTIYF
-	TRBV5-4	once	TRBJ1-1	TGTGCCAGCAGCGGACGGGGGAACACTGAAGCTTTCTTT	CASSGRGNTEAFF
TRBD1	TRBV30	-	TRBJ2-7	TGTGCCTGGAGTGTTTGGACAGGGGGGTACGAGCAGTACTTC	CAWSVWTGGYEQYF
TRBD2	TRBV11-3	-	TRBJ2-1	TGTGCCAGCAGCCCGGGGGGGGAGGGTTTACCTGAGCAGTTCTTC	CASSPGGEGLPEQFF
TRBD1	TRBV30	-	TRBJ1-2	TGTGCCTGGAGTGTAAGGGGGCAGGGCTATGGCTACACCTTC	CAWSVRGQGYGYTF
-	TRBV6-5	-	TRBJ2-1	TGTGCCAGCAGTTCTGGACTTGAGCAGTTCTTC	CASSSGLEQFF
-	TRBV30	-	TRBJ1-2	TGTGCCACCCCCCGGGGGGCTTGGGACTATGGCTACACCTTC	CATPRGAWDYGYTF
TRBD1	TRBV4-1	few	TRBJ1-5	TGCGCCAGCAGCTACAGGGGCGGCAATCAGCCCCAGCATTTT	CASSYRGGNQPQHF
-	TRBV19	-	TRBJ1-5	TGTGCCAGTAGTTTCGGTCAGCCCCAGCATTTT	CASSFGQPQHF
-	TRBV25-1	few	TRBJ1-6	TGTGCCAGCAGTCGGACACGGAATAATTCACCCCTCCACTTT	CASSRTRNNSPLHF
-	TRBV5-6	-	TRBJ2-5	TGTGCCAGCAGCTTGGGACTTCAAGAGACCCAGTACTTC	CASSLGLQETQYF
-	TRBV5-4	-	TRBJ2-4	TGTGCCAGCAATGATGGGGGGACCAAAAACATTCAGTACTTC	CASNDGGTKNIQYF
TRBD2	TRBV14	few	TRBJ2-5	TGTGCCAGCAGCCAAGTACTAGCGGGTAGAGAGACCCAGTACTTC	CASSQVLAGRETQYF
TRBD1	TRBV7-9	-	TRBJ2-3	TGTGCCAGCAGCCGGGGACAGGGCTTCGCAGATACGCAGTATTTT	CASSRGQGFADTQYF
-	TRBV30	-	TRBJ2-7	TGTGCCTGGATTGGGCAGCCAAACTTCTACGAGCAGTACTTC	CAWIGQPNFYEQYF
-	TRBV6-5	-	TRBJ1-2	TGTGCCAGCAAGGGACTTATAAAGGATGGCTACACCTTC	CASKGLIKDGYTF
-	TRBV6-4	once	TRBJ1-2	TGTGCCAGCAGTGAGGCAGGGTCGGGGGTAGGCTATGGCTACACCTTC	CASSEAGSGVGYGYTF
-	TRBV11-2	-	TRBJ1-1	TGTGCCAGCAGCCTTCGACAGAACACTGAAGCTTTCTTT	CASSLRQNTEAFF
-	TRBV10-3	once	TRBJ1-3	TGTGCCATCAGTCTTGGAAACACCATATATTTT	CAISLGNTIYF
TRBD1	TRBV19	-	TRBJ1-5	TGTGCCAGTACCCTGAGGGGACAGGGCAATCAGCCCCAGCATTTT	CASTLRGQGNQPQHF
-	TRBV7-9	-	TRBJ2-7	TGTGCCAGCAGCTCGACACCTACCTACGAGCAGTACTTC	CASSSTPTYEQYF